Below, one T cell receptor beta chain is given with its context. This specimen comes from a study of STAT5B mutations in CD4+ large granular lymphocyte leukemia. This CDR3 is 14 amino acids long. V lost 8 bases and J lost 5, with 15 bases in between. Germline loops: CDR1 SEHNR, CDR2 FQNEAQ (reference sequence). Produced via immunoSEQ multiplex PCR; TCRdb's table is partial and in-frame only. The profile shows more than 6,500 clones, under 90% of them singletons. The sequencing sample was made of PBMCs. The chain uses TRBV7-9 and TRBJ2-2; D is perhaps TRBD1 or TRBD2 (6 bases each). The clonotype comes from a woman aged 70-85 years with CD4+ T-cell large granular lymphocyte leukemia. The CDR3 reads CASHRGGGTGELFF. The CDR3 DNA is TGTGCCAGCCACCGAGGAGGGGGGACCGGGGAGCTGTTTTTT. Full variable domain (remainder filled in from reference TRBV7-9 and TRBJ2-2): DTGVSQNPRHKITKRGQNVTFRCDPISEHNRLYWYRQTLGQGPEFLTYFQNEAQLEKSRLLSDRFSAERPKGSFSTLEIQRTEQGDSAMYLCASHRGGGTGELFFGEGSRLTVL.